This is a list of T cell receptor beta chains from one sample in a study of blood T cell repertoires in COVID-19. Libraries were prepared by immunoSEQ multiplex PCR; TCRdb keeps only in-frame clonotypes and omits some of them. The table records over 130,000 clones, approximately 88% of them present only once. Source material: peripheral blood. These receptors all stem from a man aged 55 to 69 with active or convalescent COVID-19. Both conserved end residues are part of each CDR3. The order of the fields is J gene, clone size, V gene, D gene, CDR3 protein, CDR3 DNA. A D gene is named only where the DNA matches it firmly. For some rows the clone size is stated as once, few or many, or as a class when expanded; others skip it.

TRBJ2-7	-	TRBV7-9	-	CASSFWTPPYEQYF	TGTGCCAGCAGCTTTTGGACACCCCCCTACGAGCAGTACTTC
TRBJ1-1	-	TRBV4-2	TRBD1	CASSQSHRGYGLGTEAFF	TGTGCCAGCAGCCAGTCCCACAGGGGTTATGGATTAGGAACTGAAGCTTTCTTT
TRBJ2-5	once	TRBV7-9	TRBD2	CASSARTSGETQYF	TGTGCCAGCAGCGCTCGGACTAGCGGTGAGACCCAGTACTTC
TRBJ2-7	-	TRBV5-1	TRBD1	CASRPEDRVYEQYF	TGCGCCAGCAGGCCTGAGGACAGGGTCTACGAGCAGTACTTC
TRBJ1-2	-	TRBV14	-	CASSPGHKIFNFGYTF	TGTGCCAGCAGCCCCGGACACAAGATCTTTAACTTTGGCTACACCTTC
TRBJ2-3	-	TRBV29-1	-	CSVGLRATDTQYF	TGCAGCGTTGGACTCAGGGCAACAGATACGCAGTATTTT
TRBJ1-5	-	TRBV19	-	CASSIELIQPQHF	TGTGCCAGTAGTATTGAACTGATTCAGCCCCAGCATTTT
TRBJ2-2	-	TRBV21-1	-	CASSPGGGEATGELFF	TGTGCCAGCAGCCCGGGGGGGGGAGAGGCCACCGGGGAGCTGTTTTTT
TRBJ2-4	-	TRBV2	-	CASRVTIAKNIQYF	TGTGCCAGCAGGGTGACAATAGCCAAAAACATTCAGTACTTC
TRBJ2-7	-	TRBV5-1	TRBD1	CASSTTGGAVGEQYF	TGCGCCAGCAGCACCACAGGGGGCGCAGTTGGCGAGCAGTACTTC
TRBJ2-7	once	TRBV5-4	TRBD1	CASSGTGRSYEQYF	TGTGCCAGCAGCGGGACAGGGCGCTCCTACGAGCAGTACTTC
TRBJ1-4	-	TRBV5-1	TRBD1	CASSPDRGGEKLFF	TGCGCCAGCAGCCCCGACAGGGGTGGCGAAAAACTGTTTTTT
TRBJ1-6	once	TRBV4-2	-	CASSQEAGLNSPLHF	TGTGCCAGCAGCCAAGAGGCAGGTCTTAATTCACCCCTCCACTTT
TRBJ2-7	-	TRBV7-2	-	CASSLITGSEQYF	TGTGCCAGCAGCTTAATAACAGGGTCCGAGCAGTACTTC
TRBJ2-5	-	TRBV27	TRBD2	CASSLGGGGKTQYF	TGTGCCAGCAGTTTAGGTGGGGGGGGGAAGACCCAGTACTTC
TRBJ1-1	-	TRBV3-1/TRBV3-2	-	CASSQEAVLAFF	TGTGCCAGCAGCCAAGAAGCCGTTTTGGCTTTCTTT
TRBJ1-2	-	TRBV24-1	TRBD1	CATSDPRTGGVGYTF	TGTGCCACCAGTGACCCTCGGACAGGGGGCGTCGGCTACACCTTC
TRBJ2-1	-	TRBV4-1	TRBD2	CASSLRASGSSYNEQFF	TGCGCCAGCAGCCTGAGGGCTAGCGGTAGCTCCTACAATGAGCAGTTCTTC
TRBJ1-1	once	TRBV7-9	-	CASSLSGREAFF	TGTGCCAGCAGCTTAAGCGGGCGTGAAGCTTTCTTT
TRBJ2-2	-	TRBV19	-	CASSITGNTGELFF	TGTGCCAGTAGTATAACAGGGAACACCGGGGAGCTGTTTTTT
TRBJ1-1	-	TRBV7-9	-	CASRDRGENTEAFF	TGTGCCAGCAGGGATCGGGGGGAGAACACTGAAGCTTTCTTT
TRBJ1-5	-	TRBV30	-	CAWSVLLGPGQPQHF	TGTGCCTGGAGTGTACTATTAGGTCCGGGTCAGCCCCAGCATTTT
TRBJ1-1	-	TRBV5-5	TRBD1	CASRKGGTALNTEAFF	TGTGCCAGCAGAAAAGGGGGGACAGCTTTGAACACTGAAGCTTTCTTT
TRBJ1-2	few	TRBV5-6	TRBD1	CASRADRVGGYTF	TGTGCCAGCAGGGCCGACAGGGTCGGCGGCTACACCTTC
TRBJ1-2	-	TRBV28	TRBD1	CASSFGGQGTDYGYTF	TGTGCCAGCAGTTTCGGGGGACAGGGGACCGACTATGGCTACACCTTC
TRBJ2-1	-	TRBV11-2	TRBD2	CASSHYSLGLAGGDEQFF	TGTGCCAGCAGCCACTACAGCTTGGGACTAGCGGGAGGAGATGAGCAGTTCTTC
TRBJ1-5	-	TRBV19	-	CASSTPNYQPQHF	TGTGCCAGTAGTACTCCCAACTATCAGCCCCAGCATTTT
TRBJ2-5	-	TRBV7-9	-	CASSPPMQETQYF	TGTGCCAGCAGCCCCCCTATGCAAGAGACCCAGTACTTC
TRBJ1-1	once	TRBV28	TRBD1	CASSLRPGQGSTEAFF	TGTGCCAGCAGCCTAAGACCGGGACAGGGTTCGACTGAAGCTTTCTTT
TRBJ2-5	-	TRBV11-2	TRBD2	CASSLVGEGETQYF	TGTGCCAGCAGCTTAGTGGGGGAGGGAGAGACCCAGTACTTC
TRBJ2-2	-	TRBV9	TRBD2	CASSVTSAYTGELFF	TGTGCCAGCAGCGTGACTAGCGCTTACACCGGGGAGCTGTTTTTT
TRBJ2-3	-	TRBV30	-	CAWSVGSGSTDTQYF	TGTGCCTGGAGTGTAGGCAGCGGAAGCACAGATACGCAGTATTTT
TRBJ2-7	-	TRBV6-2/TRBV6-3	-	CASSPSPGKSYEQYF	TGTGCCAGCAGCCCTAGCCCCGGGAAATCCTACGAGCAGTACTTC
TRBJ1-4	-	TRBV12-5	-	CASAPVRATNEKLFF	TGTGCTAGTGCCCCGGTCAGGGCAACTAATGAAAAACTGTTTTTT
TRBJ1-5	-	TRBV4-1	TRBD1	CASSQEGQAHQPQHF	TGCGCCAGCAGCCAAGAAGGACAGGCCCATCAGCCCCAGCATTTT
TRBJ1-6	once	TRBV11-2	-	CASSLTSAPDSPLHF	TGTGCCAGCAGCTTGACTTCGGCCCCAGATTCACCCCTCCACTTT
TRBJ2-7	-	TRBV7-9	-	CASSSPPAASVPYEQYF	TGTGCCAGCAGCTCTCCCCCTGCAGCTAGCGTCCCCTACGAGCAGTACTTC